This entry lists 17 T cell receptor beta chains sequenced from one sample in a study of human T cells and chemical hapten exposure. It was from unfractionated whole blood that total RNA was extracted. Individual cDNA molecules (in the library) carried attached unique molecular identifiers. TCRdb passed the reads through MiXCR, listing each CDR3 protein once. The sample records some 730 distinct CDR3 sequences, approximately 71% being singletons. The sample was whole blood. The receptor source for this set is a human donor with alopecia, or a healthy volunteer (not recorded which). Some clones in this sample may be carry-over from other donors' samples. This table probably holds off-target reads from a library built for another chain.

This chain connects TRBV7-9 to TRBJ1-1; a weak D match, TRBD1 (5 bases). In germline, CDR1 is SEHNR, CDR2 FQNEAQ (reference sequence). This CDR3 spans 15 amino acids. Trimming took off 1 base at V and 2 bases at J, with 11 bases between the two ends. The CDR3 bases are TGTGCCAGCAGCTTAGTTACAGGCTACAACACTGAAGCTTTCTTT. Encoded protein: CASSLVTGYNTEAFF.

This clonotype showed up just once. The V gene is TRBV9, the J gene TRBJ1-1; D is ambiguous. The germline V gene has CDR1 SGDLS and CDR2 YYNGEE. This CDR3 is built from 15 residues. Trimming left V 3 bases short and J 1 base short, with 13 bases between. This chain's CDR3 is CASSGGTAPNTEAFF. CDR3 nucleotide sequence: TGTGCCAGCAGCGGAGGAACAGCTCCGAACACTGAAGCTTTCTTT.

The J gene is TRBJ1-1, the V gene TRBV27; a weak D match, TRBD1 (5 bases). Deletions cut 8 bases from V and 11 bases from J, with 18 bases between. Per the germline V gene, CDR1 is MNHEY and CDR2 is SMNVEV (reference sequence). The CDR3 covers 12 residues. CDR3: CASYRGGAGAFF. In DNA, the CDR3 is TGTGCCAGCTATCGGGGGGGTGCCGGGGCTTTCTTT.

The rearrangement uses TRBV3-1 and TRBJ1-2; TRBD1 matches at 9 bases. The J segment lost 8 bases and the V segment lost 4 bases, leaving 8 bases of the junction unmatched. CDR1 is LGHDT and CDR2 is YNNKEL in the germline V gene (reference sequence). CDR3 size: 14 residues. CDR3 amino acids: CASSRITGGYGYTF. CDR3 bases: TGTGCCAGCAGCCGGATTACAGGGGGCTACGGCTACACCTTC. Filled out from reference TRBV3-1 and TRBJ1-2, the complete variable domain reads DTAVSQTPKYLVTQMGNDKSIKCEQNLGHDTMYWYKQDSKKFLKIMFSYNNKELIINETVPNRFSPKSPDKAHLNLHINSLELGDSAVYFCASSRITGGYGYTFGSGTRLTVV.

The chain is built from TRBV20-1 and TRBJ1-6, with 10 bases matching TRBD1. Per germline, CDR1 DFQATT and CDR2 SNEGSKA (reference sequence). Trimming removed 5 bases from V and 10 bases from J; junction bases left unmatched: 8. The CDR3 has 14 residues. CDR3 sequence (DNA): TGCAGTGCTTCCCGGGACAGGGGAGGATCACCCCTCCACTTT. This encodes CSASRDRGGSPLHF.

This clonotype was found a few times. This chain's CDR3 is CASSDQTSGPIGQTQYF. The CDR3 DNA is TGTGCCAGCAGCGATCAAACTAGCGGCCCCATTGGTCAGACCCAGTACTTC. This rearrangement joins TRBV13 to TRBJ2-5; 8 positions match TRBD2. This CDR3 comprises 17 residues. V lost 5 bases to trimming and J lost 6 bases; unmatched junction nucleotides: 17. Germline V gives CDR1 PRHDT, CDR2 FYEKMQ (reference sequence).

The CDR3 DNA is TGCGCCAGCAGTCCGGGGACAGGGGGCTACGAGCAGTACTTC. It translates to CASSPGTGGYEQYF. V gene TRBV5-1 combines with J gene TRBJ2-7; 11 bases agree with TRBD1. J lost 3 bases, V lost 5 bases, and 4 bases had no gene match. Germline loops: CDR1 SGHRS, CDR2 YFSETQ. This CDR3 comprises 14 residues.

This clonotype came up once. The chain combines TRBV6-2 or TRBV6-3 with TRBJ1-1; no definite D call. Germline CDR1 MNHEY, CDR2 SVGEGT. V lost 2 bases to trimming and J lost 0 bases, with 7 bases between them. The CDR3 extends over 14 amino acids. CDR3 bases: TGTGCCAGCAGTTACAATGAAGTGAACACTGAAGCTTTCTTT. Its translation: CASSYNEVNTEAFF.

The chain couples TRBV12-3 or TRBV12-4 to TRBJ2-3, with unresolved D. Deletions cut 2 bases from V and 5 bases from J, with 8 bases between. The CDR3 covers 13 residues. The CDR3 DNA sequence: TGTGCCAGCAGTTTACCTGCCCAAGATACGCAGTATTTT. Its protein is CASSLPAQDTQYF.

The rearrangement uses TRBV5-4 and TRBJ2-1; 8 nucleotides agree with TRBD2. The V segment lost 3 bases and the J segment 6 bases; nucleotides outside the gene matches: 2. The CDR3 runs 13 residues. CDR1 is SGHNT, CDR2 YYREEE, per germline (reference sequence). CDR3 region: CASSYRGGNEQFF. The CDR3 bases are TGTGCCAGCAGCTATCGGGGGGGCAATGAGCAGTTCTTC.

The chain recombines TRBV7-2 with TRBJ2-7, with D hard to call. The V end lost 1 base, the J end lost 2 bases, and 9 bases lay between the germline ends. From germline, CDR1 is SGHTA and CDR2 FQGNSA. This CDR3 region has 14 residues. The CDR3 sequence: CASSLDAGTYEQYF. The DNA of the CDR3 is TGTGCCAGCAGCTTAGACGCAGGAACCTACGAGCAGTACTTC.

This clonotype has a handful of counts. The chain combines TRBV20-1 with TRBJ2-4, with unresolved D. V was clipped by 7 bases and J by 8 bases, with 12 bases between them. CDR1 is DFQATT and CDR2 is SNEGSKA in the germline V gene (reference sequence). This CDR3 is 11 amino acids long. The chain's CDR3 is CSVALSDIQYF. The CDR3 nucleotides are TGCAGTGTTGCCCTATCTGACATTCAGTACTTC.

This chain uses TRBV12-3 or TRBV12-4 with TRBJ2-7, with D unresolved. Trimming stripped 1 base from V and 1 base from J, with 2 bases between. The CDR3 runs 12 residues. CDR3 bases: TGTGCCAGCAGTTTAGATTCCTACGAGCAGTACTTC. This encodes CASSLDSYEQYF.

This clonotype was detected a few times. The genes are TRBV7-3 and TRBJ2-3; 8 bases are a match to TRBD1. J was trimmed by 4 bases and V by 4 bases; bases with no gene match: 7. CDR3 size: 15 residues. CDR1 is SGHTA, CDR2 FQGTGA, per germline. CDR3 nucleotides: TGTGCCAGCAGCTCCTCCGGGACAGGTGCAGATACGCAGTATTTT. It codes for CASSSSGTGADTQYF. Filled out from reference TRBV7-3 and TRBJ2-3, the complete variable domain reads GAGVSQTPSNKVTEKGKYVELRCDPISGHTALYWYRQSLGQGPEFLIYFQGTGAADDSGLPNDRFFAVRPEGSVSTLKIQRTERGDSAVYLCASSSSGTGADTQYFGPGTRLTVL.

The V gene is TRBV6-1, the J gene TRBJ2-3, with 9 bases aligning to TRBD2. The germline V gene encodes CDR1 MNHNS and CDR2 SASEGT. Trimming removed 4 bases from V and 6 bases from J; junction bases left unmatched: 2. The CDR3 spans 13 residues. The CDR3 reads CASSGGGVDTQYF. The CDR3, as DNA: TGTGCCAGCAGTGGCGGGGGGGTGGATACGCAGTATTTT.

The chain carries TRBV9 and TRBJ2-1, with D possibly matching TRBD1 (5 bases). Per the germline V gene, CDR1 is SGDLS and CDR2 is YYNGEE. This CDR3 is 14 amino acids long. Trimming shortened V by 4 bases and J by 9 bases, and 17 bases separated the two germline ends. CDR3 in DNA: TGTGCCAGCAGCTCCAACAGGTTTGGTAGTGAGCAGTTCTTC. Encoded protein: CASSSNRFGSEQFF.

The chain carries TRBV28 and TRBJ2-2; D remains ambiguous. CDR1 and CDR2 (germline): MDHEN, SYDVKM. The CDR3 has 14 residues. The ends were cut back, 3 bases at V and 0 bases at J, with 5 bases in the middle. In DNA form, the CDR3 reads TGTGCCAGCAGTTTTTTCGCGAACACCGGGGAGCTGTTTTTT. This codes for CASSFFANTGELFF.